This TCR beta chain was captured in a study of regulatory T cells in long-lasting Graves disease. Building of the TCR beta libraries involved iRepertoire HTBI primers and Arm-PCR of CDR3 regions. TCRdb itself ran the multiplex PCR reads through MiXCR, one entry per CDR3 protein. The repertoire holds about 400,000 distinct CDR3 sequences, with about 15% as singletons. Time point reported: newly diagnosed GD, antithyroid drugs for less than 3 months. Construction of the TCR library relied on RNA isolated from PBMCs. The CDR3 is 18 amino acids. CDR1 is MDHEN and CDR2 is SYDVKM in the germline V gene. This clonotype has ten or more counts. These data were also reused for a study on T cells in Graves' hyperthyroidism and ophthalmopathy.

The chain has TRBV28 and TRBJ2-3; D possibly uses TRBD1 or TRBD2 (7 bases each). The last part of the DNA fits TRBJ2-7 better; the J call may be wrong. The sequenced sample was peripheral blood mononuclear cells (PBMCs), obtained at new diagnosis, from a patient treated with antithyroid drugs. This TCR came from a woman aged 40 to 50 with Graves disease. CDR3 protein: CASSFGETRQGLSREQYF. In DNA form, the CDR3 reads TGTGCCAGCAGTTTCGGTGAAACCCGACAGGGACTATCTCGCGAGCAGTACTTC.